The present T cell receptor beta chain was sequenced within a study of blood T cell repertoires in COVID-19. Profiling relied on immunoSEQ multiplex PCR, and the TCRdb table lists in-frame clones only, not all of them. The table has roughly 110,000 clones, over 60% seen once. Germline V gives CDR1 SGHAT, CDR2 FQDESV (reference sequence). With 3 bases clipped from V and 4 bases from J, the junction kept 7 bases outside the gene matches. The CDR3 loop spans 16 amino acids. The specimen was peripheral blood. The clonotype originates from a man in his 70s with acute or convalescent COVID-19. The chain is built from TRBV11-1 and TRBJ2-2; 8 nucleotides match TRBD1. CDR3 protein: CASSFGQGAGTGELFF. CDR3 nucleotides: TGTGCCAGCAGCTTTGGGCAGGGGGCTGGCACCGGGGAGCTGTTTTTT. The complete variable domain, with remaining parts taken from reference TRBV11-1 and TRBJ2-2, reads EAEVAQSPRYKITEKSQAVAFWCDPISGHATLYWYRQILGQGPELLVQFQDESVVDDSQLPKDRFSAERLKGVDSTLKIQPAELGDSAMYLCASSFGQGAGTGELFFGEGSRLTVL.